This T cell receptor beta chain was recorded in a study of vaccination and CD4 T cells after COVID-19. Looking at the study overall: Recovered-phase convalescent patients showed SARS-CoV-2 positivity by nasal swab PCR; nine were mild, one severe.

Trimming removed 2 bases from V and 9 bases from J, with 8 bases in between. In germline, CDR1 is MNHEY, CDR2 SVGAGI. CDR3 length: 13 residues. Treatment of the sample: roughly ten-day PBMC culture with coronavirus spike peptide pools or control peptides (ViraFEST assay). Cultures used more than 1.5 million PBMCs per well, 10 IU/ml IL-2 and about 10 ug/ml peptides. An Oncomine TCR Beta short-read assay was used to sequence the DNA from cultured CD4+ T cells. MiXCR was run by TCRdb on the PCR reads, yielding one entry per CDR3 protein. The profile shows 15,000 or so distinct CDR3 sequences, approximately 73% of them singletons. On this clonotype: The antigen is unknown.

The chain uses TRBV6-5 and TRBJ1-6; D remains ambiguous. The sequenced sample consisted of CD4+ T cells from blood, cultured in vitro. This clonotype was obtained from a human donor who had recovered from COVID-19. The CDR3 DNA is TGTGCCAGCAGTTACGAGGGAGGTTCACCCCTCCACTTT. Protein product: CASSYEGGSPLHF.